This TCR beta chain comes out of a study of blood T cell repertoires in COVID-19. Study in general: Spain, Italy and the United States supplied samples that represented acute and convalescent COVID-19. From T cells, B-cell-depleted T cells, or PBMCs came the material, which was cDNA or gDNA.

Deletions cut 3 bases from V and 11 bases from J, with 20 bases between. The CDR3 spans 14 residues. Germline CDR1 SGHDT, CDR2 YYEEEE. In the original processing: Estimation of nucleated cell counts relied on the amplification of reference gene primers. This table comes from immunoSEQ multiplex PCR, and its TCRdb copy is limited to in-frame clones, with some not included. V and J calls and clone size follow that table, whereas D and trimming were derived from the DNA. This table holds tens of thousands of clones, approximately 86% found once. The chain recombines TRBV5-6 with TRBJ1-1; tentatively, D is TRBD1 (5 bases). This clonotype originated in an older man with active or convalescent COVID-19. Source material: peripheral blood. The CDR3 loop reads CASSSRTTRGMAFF. CDR3 nucleotides: TGTGCCAGCAGCTCACGGACAACTCGGGGGATGGCTTTCTTT.